These 29 T cell receptor beta chains originate from one sample sequenced in a study of spatial heterogeneity in lung cancer. Study-wide results and limits: The number of expanded tumor alpha and beta chains correlated with mutation number.

Each CDR3 protein is one row after TCRdb ran MiXCR on the 5' RACE reads. The data show 1,200 to 1,500 distinct CDR3 sequences, 15% to 19% seen once. The time point is: sample taken at primary tumor resection. Antigen specificity for these receptors is unknown. Sequenced material: lung tumor tissue, taken at surgery. The source of these receptors is a male donor with early-stage non-small cell lung cancer.

By sample fraction, this clonotype is medium-sized. The J gene is TRBJ2-7, the V gene TRBV20-1; D unresolved. Trimming left V 0 bases short and J 1 base short, with 7 bases between. CDR1 and CDR2 (germline): DFQATT, SNEGSKA (reference sequence). This CDR3 has 13 residues. In nucleotides, the CDR3 is TGCAGTGCTAGAGAGTGGAGTTCCTACGAGCAGTACTTC. Translation: CSAREWSSYEQYF.

The chain is built from TRBV29-1 and TRBJ2-5; tentatively, D is TRBD1 (5 bases). CDR1 is SQVTM, CDR2 ANQGSEA, per germline. Trimming stripped 3 bases from V and 8 bases from J, with 10 bases between. The CDR3 is 11 residues long. DNA of the CDR3: TGCAGCGTTGATGGTGGGGCTACCCAGTACTTC. This codes for CSVDGGATQYF.

By share, this clonotype ranks as large (0.1 to 1%). The chain has TRBV28 and TRBJ2-5; 10 bases match TRBD2. Trimming took 0 bases from V and 3 from J; bases not matched to a gene: 4. Germline CDR1 and CDR2: MDHEN and SYDVKM. The length of the CDR3 is 16 residues. CDR3 sequence: CASSLWASGSEETQYF. DNA for the CDR3: TGTGCCAGCAGTTTATGGGCTAGCGGGAGCGAAGAGACCCAGTACTTC.

This clonotype was detected a few times. The chain uses TRBV10-3 and TRBJ2-7, with D possibly being TRBD2 (6 bases). CDR3 length: 17 amino acids. Germline values: CDR1 ENHRY, CDR2 SYGVKD. The V gene lost 8 bases and the J gene lost 1 base, with 24 bases spanning the gap. The CDR3 DNA reads as TGTGCCATCTCCTTAATTCTAGCGCGAGACTCTTCCTACGAGCAGTACTTC. Amino acids: CAISLILARDSSYEQYF.

This clonotype is labeled medium-sized. The chain carries TRBV27 and TRBJ2-7; TRBD1 matches at 8 bases. The CDR3 sequence is 11 residues long. Germline loops: CDR1 MNHEY, CDR2 SMNVEV (reference sequence). Trimming cost V 9 bases and J 3 bases; bases outside gene matches: 1. CDR3 coding DNA: TGTGCCAGACAGGGGGGCTACGAGCAGTACTTC. This encodes CARQGGYEQYF.

J is TRBJ2-1 and V is TRBV6-2 or TRBV6-3; 7 bases agree with TRBD2. This CDR3 contains 18 residues. In germline, CDR1 is MNHEY, CDR2 SVGEGT. Trimming cost V 5 bases and J 0 bases; bases outside gene matches: 13. For the CDR3, the DNA is TGTGCCAGCAGTACCCCTTCACTGACTAGCACCTCCTACAATGAGCAGTTCTTC. Its protein is CASSTPSLTSTSYNEQFF.

This clonotype is labeled large. This chain links TRBV2 with TRBJ2-7; perhaps TRBD2 as D (6 bases). This CDR3 is built from 14 residues. CDR1 is SNHLY, CDR2 FYNNEI, per germline. Trimming pared 8 bases from V and 3 bases from J, leaving 17 bases between. This CDR3 reads CASRGTPRDYEQYF. DNA for the CDR3: TGTGCCAGCCGAGGGACTCCTAGGGACTACGAGCAGTACTTC.

This clonotype is labeled as large. V and J are TRBV7-9 and TRBJ2-2; D call uncertain. The V gene lost 3 bases and the J gene lost 0 bases, with 8 bases spanning the gap. Germline CDR1 SEHNR, CDR2 FQNEAQ (reference sequence). The CDR3 totals 15 residues. The CDR3 protein is CASSFTGANTGELFF. CDR3 nucleotides: TGTGCCAGCAGCTTCACTGGCGCGAACACCGGGGAGCTGTTTTTT.

Sample share makes this clonotype medium-sized. This rearrangement joins TRBV3-1 to TRBJ1-1, with D perhaps matching TRBD1 (6 bases). V shed 4 bases and J shed 0 bases, with 12 bases lying between them. Germline CDR1 and CDR2: LGHDT and YNNKEL (reference sequence). The CDR3 is 15 amino acids. The DNA for the CDR3 is TGTGCCAGCAGCCCTCAGGGGAGAATGAACACTGAAGCTTTCTTT. Translating it yields CASSPQGRMNTEAFF.

This clonotype is deemed hyperexpanded. The chain is built from TRBV11-2 and TRBJ2-5; 9 bases fit TRBD2. There are 15 residues in the CDR3. With V trimmed by 4 bases and J by 1 base, 4 bases remained unmatched. Germline V CDR1 and CDR2: SGHAT, FQNNGV. The CDR3 reads CASSWETSGQETQYF. CDR3 DNA sequence: TGTGCCAGCAGCTGGGAGACTAGCGGCCAAGAGACCCAGTACTTC.

The rearrangement joins TRBV29-1 to TRBJ2-7; TRBD1 agrees at 10 bases. The ends lost 7 bases at V and 7 bases at J; junction bases unmatched: 10. Germline values: CDR1 SQVTM, CDR2 ANQGSEA. The CDR3 has 13 amino acids. In nucleotides, the CDR3 is TGCAGCGCCGACGGACAGGGGGGAAGAGAGCAGTACTTC. This gives the protein CSADGQGGREQYF.

By frequency in the sample, this clonotype is large. V and J are TRBV3-1 and TRBJ1-5; the D is unclear. This CDR3 has 15 amino acids. The germline V and J ends were trimmed by 0 bases and 0 bases, with 6 bases remaining between them. Germline values: CDR1 LGHDT, CDR2 YNNKEL (reference sequence). CDR3 region: CASSQDPGSNQPQHF. CDR3 nucleotide sequence: TGTGCCAGCAGCCAAGATCCAGGTAGCAATCAGCCCCAGCATTTT.

The rearrangement joins TRBV5-4 to TRBJ2-3, with D possibly TRBD2 on 5 matching bases. The ends were cut back, 0 bases at V and 2 bases at J, with 13 bases in the middle. CDR1 is SGHNT and CDR2 is YYREEE in the germline V gene (reference sequence). The CDR3 is made up of 16 amino acids. CDR3 protein: CASSLAEGGPTDTQYF. The CDR3 DNA reads as TGTGCCAGCAGCTTGGCTGAGGGTGGCCCCACAGATACGCAGTATTTT.

This clonotype is categorized as medium-sized (0.01 to 0.1%). The V call is TRBV4-2, the J call TRBJ2-3; D gene ambiguous. The CDR3 spans 15 residues. Germline V CDR1 and CDR2: LGHNA, YNFKEQ. Trimming took 0 bases from V and 2 from J, leaving 9 bases between them. The DNA for the CDR3 is TGTGCCAGCAGCCAAGAGGGCGTTCCCACAGATACGCAGTATTTT. As protein: CASSQEGVPTDTQYF.

This chain links TRBV19 with TRBJ1-5; TRBD1 aligns across 10 bases. Trimming took 5 bases from V and 6 from J; bases not matched to a gene: 7. Germline CDR1 and CDR2: LNHDA and SQIVND (reference sequence). The CDR3 is 15 residues long. The CDR3 DNA reads TGTGCCAGTAGTTCGACAGGGGGCCAGATTCAGCCCCAGCATTTT. Translating it yields CASSSTGGQIQPQHF.

Relative to its sample, this clonotype is large (0.1 to 1%). The chain joins TRBV28 to TRBJ2-6; 9 bases line up with TRBD1. The germline V gene has CDR1 MDHEN and CDR2 SYDVKM. This CDR3 comprises 17 residues. The J segment lost 0 bases and the V segment lost 7 bases, leaving 7 bases of the junction unmatched. This CDR3 reads CASTRDRALSGANVLTF. The DNA of the CDR3 is TGTGCCAGCACGAGGGACAGGGCCCTCTCTGGGGCCAACGTCCTGACTTTC.

This clonotype is large (0.1 to 1%) within its sample. CDR3 loop: CASSLQPGPYTEAFF. CDR3 bases: TGTGCCAGCAGTCTCCAACCGGGACCTTACACTGAAGCTTTCTTT. This chain connects TRBV28 to TRBJ1-1; TRBD1 is a possible D gene (5 bases). This CDR3 has 15 residues. The germline V gene encodes CDR1 MDHEN and CDR2 SYDVKM. V lost 5 bases and J 3 bases, leaving 16 bases between the germline ends.

This clonotype is judged medium-sized (0.01 to 0.1%). V usage is TRBV4-3 and J usage is TRBJ2-7; tentatively, D is TRBD1 (6 bases). V was shortened by 0 bases and J by 0 bases, with 12 bases between the two germline ends. The length of the CDR3 is 16 residues. Germline CDR1 is LGHNA and CDR2 is YSLEER. CDR3 in amino acids: CASSQDATGISYEQYF. The CDR3 nucleotides are TGCGCCAGCAGCCAAGATGCGACAGGCATCTCCTACGAGCAGTACTTC.

The V and J genes are TRBV4-2 and TRBJ2-1; 9 bases are a match to TRBD1. The CDR3 runs to 13 residues. J lost 8 bases, V lost 4 bases, and 3 bases had no gene match. CDR1 is LGHNA and CDR2 is YNFKEQ in the germline V gene. The CDR3 reads CASSLDRGDEQFF. The CDR3 nucleotides read TGTGCCAGCAGCCTTGACAGGGGGGATGAGCAGTTCTTC.

The V gene is TRBV28, the J gene TRBJ2-5, with a tentative D call TRBD1 (5 bases). Germline loops: CDR1 MDHEN, CDR2 SYDVKM. The V end lost 3 bases, the J end lost 0 bases, and 8 bases lay between the germline ends. The CDR3 length is 14 residues. The CDR3 region has the DNA TGTGCCAGCAGTTTCCCACAGGACCAAGAGACCCAGTACTTC. Translated: CASSFPQDQETQYF.

This clonotype has a handful of counts. The chain is built from TRBV7-9 and TRBJ2-2, with D hard to call. The CDR3 has 14 amino acids. Germline V gives CDR1 SEHNR, CDR2 FQNEAQ (reference sequence). Trimming cost V 5 bases and J 6 bases, with 13 bases left between them. CDR3 amino acids: CASSVDDRAGELFF. CDR3 DNA: TGTGCCAGCAGCGTCGACGATCGAGCCGGGGAGCTGTTTTTT.

The chain has TRBV4-1 and TRBJ1-1, with D hard to call. Germline V gene sequence: CDR1 MGHRA, CDR2 YSYEKL. Trimming shortened V by 0 bases and J by 3 bases, and 8 bases separated the two germline ends. This CDR3 region has 14 residues. The CDR3, as DNA: TGCGCCAGCAGCCAAGATGTGCTGGACACTGAAGCTTTCTTT. Encoded protein: CASSQDVLDTEAFF.

This clonotype is classed as medium-sized. This rearrangement joins TRBV30 to TRBJ1-1; a possible D gene is TRBD1 (6 bases). Per germline, CDR1 GTSNPN and CDR2 SVGIG (reference sequence). The CDR3 sequence is 13 residues long. V lost 5 bases and J lost 3, with 13 bases in between. This CDR3 is CAWGGGAYTEAFF. CDR3 DNA sequence: TGTGCCTGGGGTGGGGGGGCTTACACTGAAGCTTTCTTT.

This clonotype is labeled medium-sized. The chain combines TRBV2 with TRBJ2-5; no clear D gene. V lost 6 bases to trimming and J lost 2 bases, with 1 base between them. Per germline, CDR1 SNHLY and CDR2 FYNNEI. The CDR3 has 10 residues. The CDR3 DNA reads TGTGCCAGCAGGCAAGAGACCCAGTACTTC. This encodes CASRQETQYF. The complete variable domain, with remaining parts taken from reference TRBV2 and TRBJ2-5, reads EPEVTQTPSHQVTQMGQEVILRCVPISNHLYFYWYRQILGQKVEFLVSFYNNEISEKSEIFDDQFSVERPDGSNFTLKIRSTKLEDSAMYFCASRQETQYFGPGTRLLVL.

The chain has TRBV6-6 and TRBJ2-3; D not certain. Trimming took 4 bases from V and 2 from J, leaving 10 bases between them. Germline V gene sequence: CDR1 MNHNY, CDR2 SVGAGI (reference sequence). The CDR3 contains 14 residues. CDR3 region: CASSSAQDTDTQYF. The CDR3, as DNA: TGTGCCAGCAGTTCAGCCCAGGACACAGATACGCAGTATTTT.

This clonotype qualifies as large. The V gene is TRBV7-8, the J gene TRBJ1-2; D perhaps matches TRBD1 (6 bases). The CDR3 is 14 residues long. Between the trimmed V and J ends, which lost 1 base and 8 bases, there was a span of 14 bases. Germline values: CDR1 SGHVS, CDR2 FQNEAQ. CDR3 protein: CASSLGNRVEGYTF. DNA of the CDR3: TGTGCCAGCAGCTTAGGGAACAGGGTCGAAGGCTACACCTTC.

This clonotype was picked up a small number of times. The chain recombines TRBV7-3 with TRBJ2-3, with 7 bases fitting TRBD1. The V segment lost 5 bases and the J segment 3 bases; nucleotides outside the gene matches: 8. CDR1 is SGHTA, CDR2 FQGTGA, per germline. The CDR3 totals 15 residues. The CDR3 reads CASSPQGIATDTQYF. The CDR3 DNA reads as TGTGCCAGCAGCCCACAGGGGATCGCAACAGATACGCAGTATTTT.

Within the sample, this clonotype is large. The J gene is TRBJ2-5, the V gene TRBV7-6, with TRBD1 matching 10 bases. This CDR3 is built from 17 residues. Germline trimming cut 2 bases from V and 2 bases from J; bases unmatched to any gene: 8. CDR1 is SGHVS, CDR2 FNYEAQ, per germline. CDR3 DNA sequence: TGTGCCAGCAGCTTATTCGTCAGGGGACAGGGGCAAGAGACCCAGTACTTC. It encodes CASSLFVRGQGQETQYF.

By sample fraction, this clonotype is large. The chain combines TRBV7-8 with TRBJ2-3; 11 bases match TRBD1. With V trimmed by 2 bases and J by 7 bases, 5 bases remained unmatched. Germline V gene lookup returns CDR1 SGHVS and CDR2 FQNEAQ. This CDR3 has 15 amino acids. CDR3 protein: CASSLIGQGAYTQYF. The CDR3 bases are TGTGCCAGCAGCTTAATTGGACAGGGGGCATATACGCAGTATTTT.